The rows below give T cell receptor beta chains drawn from one sample of a study of CD8 T cells in Susac syndrome. TCRdb processed the immunoSEQ multiplex PCR reads anew with MiXCR; each CDR3 protein has one entry. The data contain more than 100,000 distinct CDR3 sequences, 85% to 95% of them singletons. The specimen was CD8+ T cells from PBMCs. All receptors derive from a human donor with Susac syndrome. Both conserved end residues are trimmed from each CDR3. Clone size is shown for a subset of rows, as once, few, many or a class of expanded clone.

clone_size,j_call,v_call,cdr3_aa
few,TRBJ2-3,TRBV4-3,ASSQGLAGGSTDTQY
NA,TRBJ1-2,TRBV9,ASSVAGVYGYT
NA,TRBJ2-6,TRBV29-1,SVQGLSGANVLT
NA,TRBJ2-5,TRBV15,ATRGTGGAWETQY
NA,TRBJ2-7,TRBV6-5,ASSSIRTGGLYEQY
NA,TRBJ1-6,TRBV10-2,ASSESGLSPLH
NA,TRBJ1-6,TRBV11-2,ASSSWTGVNSPLH
NA,TRBJ1-1,TRBV9,ASSVGGALNTEAF
NA,TRBJ2-1,TRBV7-9,ASSLVSRDNEQF
NA,TRBJ1-1,TRBV7-9,ASSDYDRNTEAF
NA,TRBJ2-1,TRBV12-3/TRBV12-4,ASTAFGNEQF
NA,TRBJ2-5,TRBV2,ASRDGRKETQY
NA,TRBJ2-7,TRBV25-1,ASSSLGPSYEQY
NA,TRBJ2-7,TRBV20-1,SASSSRHSSYEQY
NA,TRBJ1-1,TRBV3-1,ASSFEGITEAF
NA,TRBJ2-2,TRBV12-3/TRBV12-4,ASSLRDRGDTGELF
NA,TRBJ2-2,TRBV29-1,SVAYSLATGELF
NA,TRBJ1-3,TRBV7-2,ASSPVLSSGNTIY
NA,TRBJ2-7,TRBV5-1,ASSPRTVTNSYEQY
NA,TRBJ2-7,TRBV2,ASTPILRAPKGYEQY
NA,TRBJ2-1,TRBV11-2,ASIPGQGNDEQF
once,TRBJ2-7,TRBV6-2/TRBV6-3,ASSYYGVREQY
NA,TRBJ2-1,TRBV20-1,SAGLAGAINEQF
NA,TRBJ2-1,TRBV5-1,ASSWRAGMDEQF
NA,TRBJ1-2,TRBV9,ASSSGTGAHYGYT
NA,TRBJ2-5,TRBV3-1,ASSWDSLLY
once,TRBJ2-1,TRBV27,ASSPRDGYNEQF
once,TRBJ2-5,TRBV19,ASRDNHFKY
NA,TRBJ2-5,TRBV9,ASSVGQGNLQETQY
NA,TRBJ1-2,TRBV5-4,ASSLVGANYGYT
once,TRBJ1-5,TRBV7-9,ASSLAGGEHQPQH